Detailed here is one TCR beta chain. Its cognate antigen has yet to be identified. Base qualities are not at hand, and no much larger clone is one base apart. The immunoSEQ Assay, a bias-controlled multiplex PCR, was used to amplify TCRbeta CDR3 regions from genomic DNA. As for how the authors treated the data: Within the assay, amplification of reference gene primers was used to estimate how many nucleated cells each sample contained. To quantify the absolute abundance of each unique TCRbeta CDR3 rearrangement, sequence reads were collapsed and filtered. For each sample, productive Simpson clonality was calculated as the square root of Simpson's diversity index across productive rearrangements. What TCRdb holds here is the immuneACCESS table cut down to in-frame rearrangements. Part of the clones is not present; checked against another copy, under half of the missing clones reflect an unresolved V gene, and the others are unexplained. V and J calls and clone size follow that table, whereas D and trimming were derived from the DNA. The sample data list about 80,000 clones, and about four fifths of these were observed just once. The leading ten clones occupy approximately 12% of the sample.

Each collaborating institution followed its own protocols to collect whole blood in K2EDTA tubes. Collaborator samples were shipped for TCRbeta analysis as frozen whole blood, isolated PBMCs, or DNA extracted from either sample type. These data originate in a study of blood T cell repertoires in COVID-19 (dated by TCRdb to about 2020). About the investigation overall: The collaborator samples originated in the United States, Italy and Spain and spanned the acute and convalescent phases of COVID-19. The prospective study material was composed of cDNA or gDNA derived from T cells, B-cell-depleted T cells, or PBMCs. Deeply sampled blood TCRbeta repertoires from subjects exposed to, actively infected with, or recovered from COVID-19 were included in the dataset. The repertoires were released in a freely available public database meant as a resource for research on the immune response to SARS-CoV-2. Samples came from the ongoing ImmuneRACE study (first 160 participants) plus 1,254 subjects from 6 global collaborators. A de-identified subject ID, COVID-19 status, age in years and sex were almost always included in the sample metadata. Where HLA class I and class II types were available, the types were taken from metadata supplied by the sample provider, not from assay-based typing. Summary of the overall study and its limitations: Clinical and demographic metadata were provided uncurated, with the amount varying by source and participant.

From the germline V gene, CDR1 is LGHNA and CDR2 is YNFKEQ. Deletion took 0 bases off V and 4 bases off J, with a span of 10 bases between the germline ends. Spanning cysteine to phenylalanine, the CDR3 consists of 14 amino acids. Kept here is only the CDR3 DNA, which spans 42 bases and is read in frame from base 1. The receptor comes from a woman aged 35 to 49 with active or convalescent COVID-19. Sequencing was carried out using peripheral blood. The V and J genes are TRBV4-2 and TRBJ2-7, with the identity of the D gene unclear. Read as DNA, the sequence is TGTGCCAGCAGCCAAGAGGTTTTCGGGTACGAGCAGTACTTC. Its amino acids are CASSQEVFGYEQYF.